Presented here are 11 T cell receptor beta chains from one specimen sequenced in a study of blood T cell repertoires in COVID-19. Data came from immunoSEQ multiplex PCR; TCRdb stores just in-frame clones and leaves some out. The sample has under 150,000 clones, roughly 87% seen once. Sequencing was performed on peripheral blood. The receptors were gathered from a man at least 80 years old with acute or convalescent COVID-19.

The CDR3 sequence: CASSLHGQSNTEAFF. CDR3 sequence (DNA): TGTGCCAGCAGCCTACACGGACAGTCGAACACTGAAGCTTTCTTT. This sequence joins TRBV7-9 and TRBJ1-1; maybe TRBD1 (6 bases). V dropped 5 bases and J dropped 1 base, with 14 bases sitting between them. The CDR3 loop spans 15 amino acids. Germline V gene lookup returns CDR1 SEHNR and CDR2 FQNEAQ (reference sequence).

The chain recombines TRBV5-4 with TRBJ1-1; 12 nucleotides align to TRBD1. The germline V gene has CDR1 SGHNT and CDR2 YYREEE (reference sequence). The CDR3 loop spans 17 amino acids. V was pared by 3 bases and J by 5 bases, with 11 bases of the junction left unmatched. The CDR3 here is CASSWGQGAEFKTEAFF. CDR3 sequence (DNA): TGTGCCAGCAGCTGGGGACAGGGGGCCGAGTTCAAAACTGAAGCTTTCTTT.

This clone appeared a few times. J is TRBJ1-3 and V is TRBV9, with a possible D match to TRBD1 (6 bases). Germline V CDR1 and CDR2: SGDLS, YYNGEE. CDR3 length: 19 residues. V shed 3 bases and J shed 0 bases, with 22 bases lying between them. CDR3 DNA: TGTGCCAGCAGCGCACTACCTCAGGTCAGGGGCCCCTCTGGAAACACCATATATTTT. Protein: CASSALPQVRGPSGNTIYF.

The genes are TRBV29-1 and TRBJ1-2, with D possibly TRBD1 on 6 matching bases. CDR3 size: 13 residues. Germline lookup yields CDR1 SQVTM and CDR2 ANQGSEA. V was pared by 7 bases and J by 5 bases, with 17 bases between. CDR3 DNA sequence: TGCAGCGCCGGGGACACAATGGAGTATGGCTACACCTTC. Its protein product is CSAGDTMEYGYTF.

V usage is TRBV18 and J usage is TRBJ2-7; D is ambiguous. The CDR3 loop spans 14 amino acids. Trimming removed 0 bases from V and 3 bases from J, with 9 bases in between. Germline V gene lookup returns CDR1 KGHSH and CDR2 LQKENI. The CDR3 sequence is CASSPPNTDYEQYF. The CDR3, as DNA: TGTGCCAGCTCACCACCGAACACAGACTACGAGCAGTACTTC.

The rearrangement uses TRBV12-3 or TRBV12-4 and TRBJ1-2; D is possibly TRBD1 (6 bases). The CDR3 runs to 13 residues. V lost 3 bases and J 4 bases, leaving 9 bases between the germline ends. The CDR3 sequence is CASSFQGSYGYTF. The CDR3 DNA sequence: TGTGCCAGCAGTTTTCAGGGGTCCTATGGCTACACCTTC.

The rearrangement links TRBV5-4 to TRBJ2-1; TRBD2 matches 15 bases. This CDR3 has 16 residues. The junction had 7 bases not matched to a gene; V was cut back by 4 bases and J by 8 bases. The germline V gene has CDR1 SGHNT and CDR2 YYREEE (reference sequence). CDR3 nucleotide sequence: TGTGCCAGCAGCCCTGGGACTAGCGGGGGGATACATGAGCAGTTCTTC. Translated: CASSPGTSGGIHEQFF.

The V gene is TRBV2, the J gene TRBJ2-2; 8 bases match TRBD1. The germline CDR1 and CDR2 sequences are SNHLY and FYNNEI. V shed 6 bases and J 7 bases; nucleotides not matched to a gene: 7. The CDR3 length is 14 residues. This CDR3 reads CASRDTGGGGELFF. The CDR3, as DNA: TGTGCCAGCAGGGATACAGGGGGAGGCGGGGAGCTGTTTTTT.

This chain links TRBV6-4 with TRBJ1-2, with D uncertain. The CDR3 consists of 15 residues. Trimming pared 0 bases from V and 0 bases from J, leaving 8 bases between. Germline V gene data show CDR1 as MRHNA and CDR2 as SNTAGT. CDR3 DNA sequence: TGTGCCAGCAGTGACTCTGGCAGCGCTAACTATGGCTACACCTTC. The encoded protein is CASSDSGSANYGYTF.

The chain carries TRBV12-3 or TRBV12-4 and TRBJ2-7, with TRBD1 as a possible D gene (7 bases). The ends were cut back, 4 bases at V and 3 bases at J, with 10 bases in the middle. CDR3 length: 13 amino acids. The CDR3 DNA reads TGTGCCAGCAGTTCCCAGGGGGGCTACGAGCAGTACTTC. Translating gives CASSSQGGYEQYF.

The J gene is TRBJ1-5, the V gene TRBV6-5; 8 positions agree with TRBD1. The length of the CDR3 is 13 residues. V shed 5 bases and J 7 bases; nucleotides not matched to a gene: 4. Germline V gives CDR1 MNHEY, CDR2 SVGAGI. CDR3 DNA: TGTGCCAGCAGTCGCAGGGGGCAACAGCCCCAGCATTTT. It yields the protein CASSRRGQQPQHF.